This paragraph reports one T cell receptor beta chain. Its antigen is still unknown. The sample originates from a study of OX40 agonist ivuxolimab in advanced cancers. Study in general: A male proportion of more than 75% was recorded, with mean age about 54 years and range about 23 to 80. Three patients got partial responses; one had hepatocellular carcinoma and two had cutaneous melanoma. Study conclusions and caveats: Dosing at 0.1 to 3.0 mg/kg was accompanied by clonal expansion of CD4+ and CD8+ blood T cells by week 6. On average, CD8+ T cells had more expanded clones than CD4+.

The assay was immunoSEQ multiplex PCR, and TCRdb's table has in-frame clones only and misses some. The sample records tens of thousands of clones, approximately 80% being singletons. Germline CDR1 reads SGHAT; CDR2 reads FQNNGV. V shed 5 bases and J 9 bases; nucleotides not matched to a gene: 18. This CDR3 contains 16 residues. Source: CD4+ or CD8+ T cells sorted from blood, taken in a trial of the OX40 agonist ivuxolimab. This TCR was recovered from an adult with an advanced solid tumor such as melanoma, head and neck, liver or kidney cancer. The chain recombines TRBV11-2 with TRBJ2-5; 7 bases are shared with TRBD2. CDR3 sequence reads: CASSHAGTTGGVAQYF. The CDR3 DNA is TGTGCCAGCAGCCACGCCGGGACTACGGGAGGAGTGGCCCAGTACTTC. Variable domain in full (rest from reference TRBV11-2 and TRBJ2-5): EAGVAQSPRYKIIEKRQSVAFWCNPISGHATLYWYQQILGQGPKLLIQFQNNGVVDDSQLPKDRFSAERLKGVDSTLKIQPAKLEDSAVYLCASSHAGTTGGVAQYFGPGTRLLVL.